A single sample gave rise to the 15 T cell receptor beta chains below, sequenced in a study of spatial heterogeneity in lung cancer. Study-wide results and limits: Within tumors, counts of expanded alpha and beta TCRs tracked tumor mutation counts.

From the 5' RACE reads, TCRdb called clonotypes with MiXCR, one entry per CDR3 protein. This table has around 13,000 distinct CDR3 sequences, under 6% appearing once. Time point meaning: sample taken at primary tumor resection. No antigen has been assigned to these receptors. The starting material was lung tumor tissue, obtained at surgery. The origin of the receptors is a male donor with early-stage non-small cell lung cancer.

This clonotype is medium-sized (0.01 to 0.1%). The V and J genes are TRBV7-2 and TRBJ2-6; either TRBD1 or TRBD2 may supply D (5 bases each). This CDR3 spans 18 amino acids. CDR1 and CDR2 from the germline V gene are SGHTA and FQGNSA. V was clipped by 0 bases and J by 0 bases, with 12 bases between them. The CDR3 region has the DNA TGTGCCAGCAGCTTAGCGGGGACGCCAAACTCTGGGGCCAACGTCCTGACTTTC. It specifies CASSLAGTPNSGANVLTF.

Within the sample, this clonotype is medium-sized. The chain recombines TRBV24-1 with TRBJ2-3, with D possibly TRBD2 on 6 matching bases. The CDR3 consists of 14 residues. Germline V gene data show CDR1 as KGHDR and CDR2 as SFDVKD. Between the trimmed V and J ends, which lost 3 bases and 6 bases, there was a span of 12 bases. CDR3 nucleotide sequence: TGTGCCACCAGTGATCCCCGGGACTCGGATACGCAGTATTTT. It codes for CATSDPRDSDTQYF.

The chain is built from TRBV10-2 and TRBJ1-2; a weak D match, TRBD1 (6 bases). Germline CDR1 WSHSY, CDR2 SAAADI. The V end was cut by 7 bases, the J end by 4 bases, with 13 bases between. The CDR3 consists of 13 residues. In DNA form, the CDR3 reads TGCGCCAGCACCAGGGACATATCCTATGGCTACACCTTC. Its protein product is CASTRDISYGYTF.

This clonotype is medium-sized in the sample. This chain uses TRBV20-1 with TRBJ2-4; D might be TRBD2 (6 bases). Germline V CDR1 and CDR2: DFQATT, SNEGSKA (reference sequence). Trimming pared 3 bases from V and 7 bases from J, leaving 16 bases between. CDR3 length equals 14 residues. The CDR3 loop is CSASPDIGGNIQYF. The CDR3 DNA reads TGCAGTGCTAGCCCTGACATTGGGGGGAACATTCAGTACTTC.

This clonotype was seen at least ten times. This rearrangement joins TRBV6-1 to TRBJ1-6; D is possibly TRBD1 (5 bases). Germline loops: CDR1 MNHNS, CDR2 SASEGT. Trimming cost V 7 bases and J 4 bases, with 20 bases left between them. The CDR3 contains 17 residues. CDR3 sequence reads: CASTGIPGRQYNSPLHF. The CDR3 DNA reads TGTGCCAGCACGGGAATCCCGGGACGTCAATATAATTCACCCCTCCACTTT.

Ten or more counts support this clonotype. The rearrangement uses TRBV4-1 and TRBJ1-1; D perhaps matches TRBD1 (6 bases). CDR1 and CDR2 from the germline V gene are MGHRA and YSYEKL. CDR3 length: 15 amino acids. V gave up 0 bases and J gave up 7 bases, with 15 bases separating them. The CDR3 here is CASSQEGGLKGEAFF. The CDR3, as DNA: TGCGCCAGCAGCCAAGAAGGGGGGCTGAAGGGTGAAGCTTTCTTT.

This clonotype has a count of ten or more. The CDR3 here is CASSSWGDLSNTGELFF. CDR3 nucleotides: TGTGCCAGCAGCTCCTGGGGGGATCTCTCCAACACCGGGGAGCTGTTTTTT. The chain joins TRBV7-9 to TRBJ2-2; D is possibly TRBD2 (6 bases). The CDR3 has 17 residues. Germline CDR1 is SEHNR and CDR2 is FQNEAQ (reference sequence). With 4 bases removed from V and 2 bases from J, the gap between germline ends came to 17 bases.

The chain couples TRBV7-9 to TRBJ1-1; possibly TRBD1 for D (6 bases). Germline assignment: CDR1 SEHNR and CDR2 FQNEAQ (reference sequence). CDR3 size: 14 residues. Trimming left V 5 bases short and J 8 bases short, with 18 bases between. Written as DNA, the CDR3 is TGTGCCAGCAGCGCAGGGGTCAATTCGGGGGAAGCTTTCTTT. It encodes CASSAGVNSGEAFF.

Ten or more counts support this clonotype. The chain combines TRBV7-9 with TRBJ1-1; D possibly corresponds to TRBD1 (5 bases). Trimming left V 6 bases short and J 5 bases short, with 13 bases between. This CDR3 has 13 residues. CDR1 is SEHNR and CDR2 is FQNEAQ in the germline V gene (reference sequence). This chain's CDR3 is CASRATALTEAFF. DNA for the CDR3: TGTGCCAGCAGGGCGACAGCTTTGACTGAAGCTTTCTTT. Combining the CDR3 with reference TRBV7-9 and TRBJ1-1 gives the whole variable domain DTGVSQNPRHKITKRGQNVTFRCDPISEHNRLYWYRQTLGQGPEFLTYFQNEAQLEKSRLLSDRFSAERPKGSFSTLEIQRTEQGDSAMYLCASRATALTEAFFGQGTRLTVV.

Many counts were recorded for this clonotype. This chain joins TRBV18 and TRBJ1-1; D call uncertain. CDR1 and CDR2 from the germline V gene are KGHSH and LQKENI. Trimming stripped 6 bases from V and 4 bases from J, with 15 bases between. The length of the CDR3 is 14 residues. DNA of the CDR3: TGTGCCAGCTCGGCACCTCTAGGGTTCACTGAAGCTTTCTTT. Translating gives CASSAPLGFTEAFF. Full variable domain (missing parts from reference TRBV18 and TRBJ1-1): NAGVMQNPRHLVRRRGQEARLRCSPMKGHSHVYWYRQLPEEGLKFMVYLQKENIIDESGMPKERFSAEFPKEGPSILRIQQVVRGDSAAYFCASSAPLGFTEAFFGQGTRLTVV.

The CDR3 protein is CASSSRDSGKTQYF. CDR3 nucleotides: TGTGCCAGCAGTTCCCGGGACTCTGGAAAGACCCAGTACTTC. The chain couples TRBV12-3 or TRBV12-4 to TRBJ2-5; TRBD2 might be the D (6 bases). The CDR3 has 14 amino acids. The V end was cut by 4 bases, the J end by 6 bases, with 15 bases between.

This clonotype was observed at least ten times. The J gene is TRBJ1-1, the V gene TRBV12-3 or TRBV12-4; no firm D call. V was pared by 2 bases and J by 11 bases, with 9 bases between. This CDR3 contains 11 residues. CDR3 sequence (DNA): TGTGCCAGCAGTTTATCTCTGAAGGCTTTCTTT. Translation: CASSLSLKAFF.

This clonotype has ten or more counts. V is TRBV6-2 or TRBV6-3 and J is TRBJ1-2, with 8 bases that match TRBD1. CDR3 length equals 14 residues. With V trimmed by 6 bases and J by 0 bases, 3 bases remained unmatched. Per the germline V gene, CDR1 is MNHEY and CDR2 is SVGEGT. This CDR3 reads CASRRTGTNYGYTF. The CDR3 coding sequence is TGTGCCAGCAGACGGACAGGGACTAACTATGGCTACACCTTC.

This clonotype was found many times. The chain recombines TRBV20-1 with TRBJ2-5; D is undetermined. Trimming pared 1 base from V and 2 bases from J, leaving 11 bases between. Germline assignment: CDR1 DFQATT and CDR2 SNEGSKA (reference sequence). CDR3 length: 14 amino acids. The CDR3: CSARAPLEQETQYF. The CDR3 coding sequence is TGCAGTGCTAGAGCCCCTCTAGAGCAAGAGACCCAGTACTTC.

The table lists this clonotype with a few counts. The rearrangement uses TRBV4-2 and TRBJ1-2; no clear D. Trimming removed 0 bases from V and 5 bases from J, with 10 bases in between. This CDR3 comprises 14 residues. The V gene's germline CDR1 is LGHNA and CDR2 YNFKEQ. This CDR3 reads CASSQDSLVYGYTF. The CDR3 DNA sequence: TGTGCCAGCAGCCAAGATAGCCTAGTATATGGCTACACCTTC.